This T cell receptor beta chain was sequenced in a study of blood T cells in healthy people across ages (dated by TCRdb to the mid-2010s). A note on the overall study: In model experiments, template switching captured roughly one uniquely barcoded TCR beta cDNA molecule for every two T cells. Age-related changes in TCR beta repertoire diversity were measured in the study by deep sequencing normalized with unique cDNA molecular identifiers. Four age groups were formed from the donors: young (average roughly 15 years), middle-aged (approximately 42), aged (about 62) and long-lived (around 80). The study analyzed two additional independent replicas of 1 million unique cDNA reads from the same blood draw for two donors, one aged 18 to 30 and one aged 80 or older.

Systemically healthy Caucasian individuals from Russia, approximately 39 in total and aged roughly 6 to 90 years, were included as donors. Each donor gave 8 to 10 milliliters of peripheral blood, drawn into EDTA-treated Vacutainer tubes. PBMCs were isolated by Ficoll-Paque density-gradient centrifugation, with at least 6 million obtained per sample. Total RNA, at least 6 micrograms per sample, was extracted from PBMCs with Trizol reagent. Naive CD45RAhigh/CD27high T cell percentages were measured by flow cytometry on a PBMC aliquot from every donor. As concerns this clonotype: The antigen this receptor binds is unknown. No much larger clone is present one base from it, and per-base qualities are unavailable.

Receptor amplification or capture employed 5' RACE. Sequencing relied on an Illumina HiSeq 2500. A second about 7 to 12 cycle PCR used a sample-barcoded 5' primer and a J-beta primer mix. A template-switch 5' adaptor carrying 12 random nucleotides introduced a unique molecular identifier onto each TCR beta cDNA molecule. At least 2.5 million CDR3-containing paired-end reads were obtained from each sample. The Mint cDNA synthesis kit, primed by a TRBC-specific oligonucleotide, was used to synthesize first-strand cDNA from all RNA. Following uracil-DNA glycosylase treatment, all cDNA underwent a first 18-cycle PCR with the universal primers M1SS and BC2_uni_R. Processing in the source paper ran as follows. Normalization of each sample was performed by random selection of 1 million high-quality reads, each carrying a distinct molecular identifier. Instead of being binned into consensus sequences, reads that shared molecular identifiers were thrown out. MiTCR, set to a Q25 quality threshold and the strictest error-elimination algorithm, was used for CDR3 identification, clonotype clustering and error correction. Lower-bound total TCR beta diversity was estimated with a nonparametric unseen species model using Euler transformation. TCRdb applied fastp at Q25 and MiXCR to the public reads, then kept only in-frame beta chains. Identical CDR3 proteins give one entry, which carries the most common genes and DNA. These V and J calls originate from TCRdb's pipeline instead of the authors' own analysis. For this sample the table gives more than 1,000,000 distinct CDR3 sequences, of which under 30% were detected only once. The top ten hold around 0.75% of the sample.

Overall study outcomes, separate from this receptor: Conclusive comparison of naive and antigen-experienced compartments was prevented by the profiling of bulk unsorted PBMCs. A strong correlation was found between observed TCR beta diversity and the percentage of naive T cells measured by flow cytometry. Because the CMV infection status of the donors was unknown, age-related changes in expanded clonotypes may potentially have been confounded. Estimates of total diversity from one million sequenced T cells were regarded as lower bounds and underestimates. As age increased, observed TCR beta diversity per million T cells dropped in a roughly linear way, and a significant reduction was already evident by age 40. Compared with the aged group, more naive CD4+ T cells, fewer expanded clones and increased TCR diversity were shown by the long-lived group, suggesting age selection.

Unmatched junction bases come to 3, with V trimmed by 1 base and J by 8 bases. The CDR3 numbers 13 residues from cysteine through phenylalanine. Only the CDR3 portion is preserved as DNA: 39 bases, with reading frame beginning at the first base. In the germline V gene (reference sequence), CDR1 corresponds to DFQATT and CDR2 to SNEGSKA. This sample was shared with a second study, whose subject was T cells of mothers and their children. Per the second study: Nine systemically healthy Caucasian individuals served as donors, namely three mothers together with their six children. cDNA synthesis used all of the extracted RNA, with roughly 1.5 ug of RNA in each 15 ul reaction. Sample barcodes and 2-4 random nucleotides were added via the M1S primer in the second PCR. More than 8 million TCR beta CDR3 reads were obtained from each mother, and roughly 3.1 million reads were obtained from each child. Thymic selection shapes the output of TCR recombination in a similar way in related and unrelated pairs, and inherited differences have a minor effect. Related mother-child pairs always showed normalized repertoire overlap that was slightly higher than in unrelated mother-child pairs, though the difference was never significant. Persistent microchimeric T cell clones were not detected, at a sensitivity of approximately 100 clones per million clonotypes. The study used deep NGS to compare TCR beta repertoires of mothers and children, seeking features distinguishing related mother-child pairs from unrelated individuals. Mothers averaged approximately 40 +/- 4 years of age and children averaged around 11 +/- 4 years. After adapter ligation was performed with NEBNext reagents, the libraries were sequenced on an Illumina HiSeq 2000 with 100+100 nt paired-end reads. Mother and child libraries were prepared a month apart and sequenced in separate runs to prevent cross-contamination. For each donor, somewhere between about 500,000 and 2,000,000 distinct TCR beta clonotypes were identified. Naive TCR beta clonotypes were estimated from low-frequency clonotypes matched to each donor's FACS-determined naive share, without sorting.

The sample comprised blood. Recombination linked TRBV20-1 to TRBJ1-4, and TRBD1 matches 8 of the central bases. The TCR originated in a girl aged 2 to 9 in good health. The DNA is as follows: TGCAGTGCTAGAGGGACAGGGTCCGAAAAACTGTTTTTT. It encodes CSARGTGSEKLFF.